Below are 22 T cell receptor beta chains sequenced from a single sample in a study of human T cells and chemical hapten exposure. As to time point: healthy volunteer bleed at 6 weeks. Before extraction, the whole blood was not fractionated, and total RNA was taken from it. TCRdb used MiXCR to reprocess the RACE reads, holding one entry per CDR3 protein. The data show some 78,000 distinct CDR3 sequences, about 8.6% seen once. The specimen sequenced was whole blood. The receptors were gathered from a male donor in good health. Some clones in this sample may be carry-over from other donors' samples.

This clonotype was counted ten times or more. The CDR3 DNA reads as TGTGCCAGCAGCTTAAAGGGGGCTATTCGGGAGACCCAGTACTTC. Protein sequence: CASSLKGAIRETQYF. This rearrangement joins TRBV5-4 to TRBJ2-5, with 7 nucleotides matching TRBD1. The CDR3 sequence is 15 residues long. The germline V gene has CDR1 SGHNT and CDR2 YYREEE (reference sequence). The trim removed 2 bases at V and 5 bases at J, leaving 9 bases unmatched.

This clonotype occurred a few times. The chain has TRBV4-2 and TRBJ1-1, with 9 bases matching TRBD1. CDR3 size: 15 residues. The germline CDR1 and CDR2 sequences are LGHNA and YNFKEQ. Trimming cost V 3 bases and J 2 bases; bases outside gene matches: 4. CDR3 residues: CASSHPDRGNTEAFF. The CDR3 region has the DNA TGTGCCAGCAGCCACCCGGACAGGGGTAACACTGAAGCTTTCTTT.

This clonotype was seen many times. The chain combines TRBV7-9 with TRBJ2-7; 7 bases are shared with TRBD1. There are 14 residues in the CDR3. Germline-derived CDR1 and CDR2 are SEHNR and FQNEAQ (reference sequence). The junction had 6 bases not matched to a gene; V was cut back by 4 bases and J by 3 bases. CDR3 nucleotide sequence: TGTGCCAGCAGCTCAACTACAGGGGACTACGAGCAGTACTTC. It translates to CASSSTTGDYEQYF.

Ten or more counts support this clonotype. The chain uses TRBV7-2 and TRBJ1-5; D is undetermined. V dropped 1 base and J dropped 7 bases, with 5 bases sitting between them. The germline V gene has CDR1 SGHTA and CDR2 FQGNSA. The CDR3 has 12 residues. The CDR3 is CASSLDGQPQHF. The CDR3 DNA sequence: TGTGCCAGCAGCTTAGATGGCCAGCCCCAGCATTTT. The variable domain in full, completed from reference TRBV7-2 and TRBJ1-5, reads GAGVSQSPSNKVTEKGKDVELRCDPISGHTALYWYRQSLGQGLEFLIYFQGNSAPDKSGLPSDRFSAERTGGSVSTLTIQRTQQEDSAVYLCASSLDGQPQHFGDGTRLSIL.

J is TRBJ1-2 and V is TRBV6-1; maybe TRBD1 (5 bases). In germline, CDR1 is MNHNS, CDR2 SASEGT. This CDR3 has 12 amino acids. V shed 5 bases and J shed 7 bases, with 11 bases lying between them. CDR3 DNA sequence: TGTGCCAGCAGTCCTGGACATATTGGCTACACCTTC. Its protein is CASSPGHIGYTF.

V gene TRBV29-1 combines with J gene TRBJ1-2; 11 bases match TRBD1. Germline trimming cut 2 bases from V and 6 bases from J; bases unmatched to any gene: 14. The CDR3 spans 17 residues. Germline assignment: CDR1 SQVTM and CDR2 ANQGSEA. DNA of the CDR3: TGCAGCGTTGAAATATTCGCGGGGACAGGGGGGAGAAATGGCTACACCTTC. Its protein is CSVEIFAGTGGRNGYTF.

This chain joins TRBV29-1 and TRBJ2-7; a weak D match, TRBD1 (5 bases). The germline V gene encodes CDR1 SQVTM and CDR2 ANQGSEA. Trimming pared 6 bases from V and 3 bases from J, leaving 18 bases between. This CDR3 spans 14 amino acids. The CDR3 region has the DNA TGCAGCGTGGGCGGCGACAGCCGAATCTACGAGCAGTACTTC. Protein product: CSVGGDSRIYEQYF.

This clonotype was recorded at least ten times. V gene TRBV29-1 combines with J gene TRBJ1-1; no firm D call. CDR1 and CDR2 (germline): SQVTM, ANQGSEA. The V end lost 1 base, the J end lost 1 base, and 7 bases lay between the germline ends. This CDR3 has 13 amino acids. CDR3 amino acids: CSVEGQRNTEAFF. CDR3 in DNA: TGCAGCGTTGAAGGACAAAGGAACACTGAAGCTTTCTTT. The whole variable domain, remainder taken from reference TRBV29-1 and TRBJ1-1, is SAVISQKPSRDICQRGTSLTIQCQVDSQVTMMFWYRQQPGQSLTLIATANQGSEATYESGFVIDKFPISRPNLTFSTLTVSNMSPEDSSIYLCSVEGQRNTEAFFGQGTRLTVV.

This clonotype was counted only a few times. The V call is TRBV29-1, the J call TRBJ2-2; D unresolved. V was pared by 4 bases and J by 2 bases, with 5 bases between. Germline lookup yields CDR1 SQVTM and CDR2 ANQGSEA. The CDR3 is 12 residues long. This CDR3 is CSVVLNTGELFF. CDR3 nucleotide sequence: TGCAGCGTTGTTCTTAACACCGGGGAGCTGTTTTTT.

This clonotype has a handful of counts. The chain is built from TRBV18 and TRBJ2-3; maybe TRBD2 (5 bases). V was trimmed by 1 base and J by 0 bases, leaving 8 bases between them. The CDR3 contains 15 residues. In germline, CDR1 is KGHSH, CDR2 LQKENI. CDR3 sequence reads: CASSPLAPSTDTQYF. CDR3 sequence (DNA): TGTGCCAGCTCACCACTAGCGCCAAGCACAGATACGCAGTATTTT.

This clonotype was detected ten times or more. The chain links TRBV20-1 to TRBJ1-5; TRBD1 might be the D (6 bases). V lost 3 bases and J lost 4, with 16 bases in between. This CDR3 region has 15 residues. Per germline, CDR1 DFQATT and CDR2 SNEGSKA (reference sequence). In DNA form, the CDR3 reads TGCAGTGCTAGGCCCCAGGGGAGGGGGAATCAGCCCCAGCATTTT. Amino acid sequence: CSARPQGRGNQPQHF.

Ten or more counts support this clonotype. This chain links TRBV6-1 with TRBJ2-7; D is unresolved. CDR3 length: 13 amino acids. In germline, CDR1 is MNHNS, CDR2 SASEGT. The V gene lost 2 bases and the J gene lost 6 bases, with 11 bases spanning the gap. As DNA, the CDR3 is TGTGCCAGCAGTGAAACCGGCCGGGCCGAGCAGTACTTC. It translates to CASSETGRAEQYF.

This clonotype came up many times. The V call is TRBV5-1, the J call TRBJ1-5, with 7 bases lining up with TRBD1. Per the germline V gene, CDR1 is SGHRS and CDR2 is YFSETQ. CDR3 length: 14 residues. With V trimmed by 4 bases and J by 6 bases, 7 bases remained unmatched. This CDR3 is CASSRDRAGQPQHF. The CDR3 DNA reads TGCGCCAGCAGCCGAGACAGGGCTGGTCAGCCCCAGCATTTT.

This clonotype has just a few counts. This chain joins TRBV6-2 or TRBV6-3 and TRBJ1-1; 8 nucleotides align to TRBD1. CDR1 is MNHEY, CDR2 SVGEGT, per germline. V lost 0 bases to trimming and J lost 0 bases; unmatched junction nucleotides: 9. The CDR3 loop spans 18 amino acids. CDR3 protein: CASSYSPDREVMNTEAFF. The CDR3 bases are TGTGCCAGCAGTTACTCCCCGGACAGGGAGGTGATGAACACTGAAGCTTTCTTT.

This clonotype was seen only a few times. V usage is TRBV7-2 and J usage is TRBJ1-5; maybe TRBD1 (6 bases). Trimming stripped 3 bases from V and 7 bases from J, with 10 bases between. The CDR3 length is 13 residues. CDR1 and CDR2 from the germline V gene are SGHTA and FQGNSA. The chain's CDR3 is CASSFRGQQPQHF. The CDR3 DNA sequence: TGTGCCAGCAGCTTCCGGGGGCAACAGCCCCAGCATTTT.

This clonotype was seen only a few times. The V call is TRBV6-5, the J call TRBJ1-6; TRBD1 might be the D (5 bases). The CDR3 has 18 residues. CDR1 and CDR2 from the germline V gene are MNHEY and SVGAGI. The V gene lost 0 bases and the J gene lost 5 bases, with 17 bases spanning the gap. CDR3 in DNA: TGTGCCAGCAGTTACTCGGGGCCCGGCAGGTCCCATAATTCACCCCTCCACTTT. This sequence encodes CASSYSGPGRSHNSPLHF.

This clonotype appeared many times. This chain connects TRBV5-1 to TRBJ1-1, with a weak D call TRBD1 (6 bases). The CDR3 contains 13 residues. V was shortened by 4 bases and J by 2 bases, with 9 bases between the two germline ends. Germline CDR1 reads SGHRS; CDR2 reads YFSETQ. For the CDR3, the DNA is TGCGCCAGCAGCGCGGACAGAAACACTGAAGCTTTCTTT. Its protein product is CASSADRNTEAFF.

This sequence joins TRBV12-3 or TRBV12-4 and TRBJ1-2; D is unclear. V gave up 3 bases and J gave up 2 bases, with 4 bases separating them. This CDR3 has 12 amino acids. CDR3: CASSLSNYGYTF. The CDR3 DNA sequence: TGTGCCAGCAGTTTGTCGAACTATGGCTACACCTTC.

This clonotype was detected only a few times. This chain connects TRBV29-1 to TRBJ2-1; D unresolved. V gave up 1 base and J gave up 9 bases, with 13 bases separating them. CDR1 and CDR2 (germline): SQVTM, ANQGSEA. CDR3 size: 13 residues. Written as DNA, the CDR3 is TGCAGCGTTGAAGTTGCCAGTAGAGGTGAGCAGTTCTTC. Translated, it gives CSVEVASRGEQFF.

This clonotype was seen a handful of times. The J gene is TRBJ1-6, the V gene TRBV5-6, with D unresolved. Germline V gives CDR1 SGHDT, CDR2 YYEEEE. V gave up 5 bases and J gave up 6 bases, with 12 bases separating them. This CDR3 has 14 residues. DNA for the CDR3: TGTGCCAGCAGTCTTGGGCAGATTAATTCACCCCTCCACTTT. Translated, it gives CASSLGQINSPLHF.

The CDR3 protein is CASSYWGTGSNTEAFF. The CDR3, as DNA: TGTGCCAGCAGTTACTGGGGGACAGGGTCGAACACTGAAGCTTTCTTT. This chain joins TRBV6-5 and TRBJ1-1; 9 positions match TRBD1. J lost 1 base, V lost 1 base, and 4 bases had no gene match. The CDR3 spans 16 residues. The V gene's germline CDR1 is MNHEY and CDR2 SVGAGI.

The J gene is TRBJ2-7, the V gene TRBV7-9, with D possibly being TRBD1 or TRBD2 (6 bases each). The CDR3 contains 16 residues. Germline V gene sequence: CDR1 SEHNR, CDR2 FQNEAQ (reference sequence). Trimming took off 5 bases at V and 2 bases at J, with 19 bases between the two ends. DNA of the CDR3: TGTGCCAGCAGCCCAGGGCGGGGAGAGGGGGCCTACGAGCAGTACTTC. Amino acids: CASSPGRGEGAYEQYF.